This T cell receptor (beta chain) originates from a study of cytomegalovirus exposure and HLA in healthy donors. Concerning this clone itself: The antigen is not known.

Germline loops: CDR1 GTSNPN, CDR2 SVGIG (reference sequence). The CDR3 runs to 14 residues. The V gene lost 3 bases and the J gene lost 4 bases, with 12 bases spanning the gap. General study points: Sequencing likely produced, as an artifact, a cluster of highly shared sequence variants. Diagnosis of cytomegalovirus status made by the classifier reportedly showed high specificity and sensitivity.

In the PCR, 60 Vbeta and 13 Jbeta primers were used. Profiled with immunoSEQ multiplex PCR; TCRdb holds only in-frame clones, not every one. Here the sample spans approximately 140,000 clones, 79% being singletons. The chain links TRBV30 to TRBJ2-2, with D hard to call. Input material: PBMCs. The sequence was obtained from a woman aged 40 to 55 in good health and CMV-seropositive. The CDR3 region has the DNA TGTGCCTGGAGCGGATACAGCCTCACCGGGGAGCTGTTTTTT. It codes for CAWSGYSLTGELFF.